This paragraph covers one TCR beta chain sequence. Trimming took 2 bases from V and 8 from J, leaving 10 bases between them. The CDR3 contains 13 residues. Germline CDR1 reads MNHEY; CDR2 reads SVGEGT. This entry is derived from a study of blood T cell repertoires in COVID-19. Libraries were prepared by immunoSEQ multiplex PCR; TCRdb keeps only in-frame clonotypes and omits some of them. Here the sample spans more than 300,000 clones, about 90% being singletons. This chain joins TRBV6-2 or TRBV6-3 and TRBJ2-1, with D possibly TRBD2 on 5 matching bases. The sample taken for sequencing was peripheral blood. The sequence was obtained from a woman aged 30 to 39 with COVID-19, enrolled during active disease. This chain's CDR3 is CASSYGSGYEQFF. The CDR3 nucleotides read TGTGCCAGCAGTTACGGTTCGGGGTATGAGCAGTTCTTC.